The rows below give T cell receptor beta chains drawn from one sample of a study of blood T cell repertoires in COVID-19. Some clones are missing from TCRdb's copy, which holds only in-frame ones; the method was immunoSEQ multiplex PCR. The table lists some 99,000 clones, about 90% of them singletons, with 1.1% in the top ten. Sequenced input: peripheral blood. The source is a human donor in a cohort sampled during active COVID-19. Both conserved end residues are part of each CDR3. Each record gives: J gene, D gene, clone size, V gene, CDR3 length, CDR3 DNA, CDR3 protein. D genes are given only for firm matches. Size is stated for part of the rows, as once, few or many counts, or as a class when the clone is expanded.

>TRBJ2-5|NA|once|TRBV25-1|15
TGTGCCAGCAGTGAACCTCTCCCCGTCCAAGAGACCCAGTACTTC
CASSEPLPVQETQYF
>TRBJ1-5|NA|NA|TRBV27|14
TGTGCCAGCAGTTTATGGCAGGGAAGTCAGCCCCAGCATTTT
CASSLWQGSQPQHF
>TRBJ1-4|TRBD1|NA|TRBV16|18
TGTGCCAGCAGCCAATCGATTGGACAGGAAGCAACTAATGAAAAACTGTTTTTT
CASSQSIGQEATNEKLFF
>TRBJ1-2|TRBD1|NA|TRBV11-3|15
TGTGCCAGCAGCCTCTACTCCGGGACAGAGGATGGCTACACCTTC
CASSLYSGTEDGYTF
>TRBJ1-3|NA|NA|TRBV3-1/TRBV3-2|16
TGTGCCAGCAGCCAAGAGTCGCGGAGGTCTGGAAACACCATATATTTT
CASSQESRRSGNTIYF
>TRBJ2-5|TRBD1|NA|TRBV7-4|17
TGTGCCAGCAGCTTAGTTTGCGGGACAGGGGGCATAGAGACCCAGTACTTC
CASSLVCGTGGIETQYF
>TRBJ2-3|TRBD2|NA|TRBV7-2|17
TGTGCCAGCAGCTTAGGGGTAGCGGGAGCTCGCACAGATACGCAGTATTTT
CASSLGVAGARTDTQYF
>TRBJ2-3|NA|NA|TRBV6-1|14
TGTGCCAGCAGTGAATCTGGGCTCGGAGGTACGCAGTATTTT
CASSESGLGGTQYF
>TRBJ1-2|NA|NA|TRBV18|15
TGTGCCAGCTCACCAAGGGGCCCTGGATCCTTCGGCTACACCTTC
CASSPRGPGSFGYTF
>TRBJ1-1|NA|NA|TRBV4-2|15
TGTGCCAGCAGCCAAGAATGGCAGGGGACCACTGAAGCTTTCTTT
CASSQEWQGTTEAFF
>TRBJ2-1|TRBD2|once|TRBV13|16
TGTGCCAGCAGCCGCTGGCGGGGGGGCCGAGAAAATGAGCAGTTCTTC
CASSRWRGGRENEQFF
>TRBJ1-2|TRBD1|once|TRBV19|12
TGTGCCAGTTCGACAGGGGGCTATGGCTACACCTTC
CASSTGGYGYTF